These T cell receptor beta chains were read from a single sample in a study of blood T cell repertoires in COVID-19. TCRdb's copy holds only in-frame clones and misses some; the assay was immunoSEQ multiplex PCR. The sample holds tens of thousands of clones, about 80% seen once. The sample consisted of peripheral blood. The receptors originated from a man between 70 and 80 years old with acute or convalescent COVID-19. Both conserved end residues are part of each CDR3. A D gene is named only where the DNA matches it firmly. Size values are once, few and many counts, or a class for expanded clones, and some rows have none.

CDR3 DNA: TGTGCCAGCAGCTTCGTAGGGGGCTATGGCGTTAACTATGGCTACACCTTC; CDR3 protein: CASSFVGGYGVNYGYTF; V gene: TRBV7-9; J gene: TRBJ1-2; D gene: TRBD1; clone size: -
CDR3 DNA: TGTGCCTGGGGCAGGGTGGAGGGCCAGCCCCAGCATTTT; CDR3 protein: CAWGRVEGQPQHF; V gene: TRBV30; J gene: TRBJ1-5; D gene: -; clone size: -
CDR3 DNA: TGTGCCAGCAGCTTAGGTCTTGGGACAGGGGGCTATGGCTACACCTTC; CDR3 protein: CASSLGLGTGGYGYTF; V gene: TRBV7-8; J gene: TRBJ1-2; D gene: TRBD1; clone size: -
CDR3 DNA: TGTGCCAGCAGCCAAGATCCCCCAGCGGGCAAGTACGAGCAGTACTTC; CDR3 protein: CASSQDPPAGKYEQYF; V gene: TRBV3-1/TRBV3-2; J gene: TRBJ2-7; D gene: -; clone size: -
CDR3 DNA: TGTGCCAGCAGTTCCCCCGGGACTGCTTCCTACGAGCAGTACTTC; CDR3 protein: CASSSPGTASYEQYF; V gene: TRBV27; J gene: TRBJ2-7; D gene: -; clone size: -
CDR3 DNA: TGTGCCAGCCTATACGGCCCCGGGAACGCTGAAGCTTTCTTT; CDR3 protein: CASLYGPGNAEAFF; V gene: TRBV6-5; J gene: TRBJ1-1; D gene: -; clone size: -
CDR3 DNA: TGTGCCAGCAGGGTGGGCGGGGGCAATGAGCAGTTCTTC; CDR3 protein: CASRVGGGNEQFF; V gene: TRBV7-9; J gene: TRBJ2-1; D gene: TRBD2; clone size: few
CDR3 DNA: TGTGCCAGCAGCAGGGCACAGGGGGACGAAAAACTGTTTTTT; CDR3 protein: CASSRAQGDEKLFF; V gene: TRBV27; J gene: TRBJ1-4; D gene: TRBD1; clone size: -
CDR3 DNA: TGCGCCAGCAGCTCACAGGAGAACACTGAAGCTTTCTTT; CDR3 protein: CASSSQENTEAFF; V gene: TRBV5-1; J gene: TRBJ1-1; D gene: -; clone size: few
CDR3 DNA: TGTGCCAGCAGTTCCCTAGCGGGAGGGCCGACCTACGAGCAGTACTTC; CDR3 protein: CASSSLAGGPTYEQYF; V gene: TRBV27; J gene: TRBJ2-7; D gene: TRBD2; clone size: -
CDR3 DNA: TGTGCCAGCAGTATCTCAGGGACAGCTAACTATGGCTACACCTTC; CDR3 protein: CASSISGTANYGYTF; V gene: TRBV6-5; J gene: TRBJ1-2; D gene: TRBD1; clone size: -
CDR3 DNA: TGTGCCAGCAGTCCAGGGAGGTACACTGAAGCTTTCTTT; CDR3 protein: CASSPGRYTEAFF; V gene: TRBV5-6; J gene: TRBJ1-1; D gene: -; clone size: -
CDR3 DNA: TGTGCCAGCAGCCCACTCAGCGGGAGCTCCTACGAGCAGTACTTC; CDR3 protein: CASSPLSGSSYEQYF; V gene: TRBV14; J gene: TRBJ2-7; D gene: TRBD2; clone size: once
CDR3 DNA: TGTGCCAGCAGACGACCACAGGGGGAAGACACTGAAGCTTTCTTT; CDR3 protein: CASRRPQGEDTEAFF; V gene: TRBV6-5; J gene: TRBJ1-1; D gene: TRBD1; clone size: -
CDR3 DNA: TGTGCCACCAGCAGAGATGGAGATTACACTGAAGCTTTCTTT; CDR3 protein: CATSRDGDYTEAFF; V gene: TRBV15; J gene: TRBJ1-1; D gene: -; clone size: -
CDR3 DNA: TGTGCCAGCAGCCCGGGACTAGCGGGAGAGAGCTCCTACAATGAGCAGTTCTTC; CDR3 protein: CASSPGLAGESSYNEQFF; V gene: TRBV5-6; J gene: TRBJ2-1; D gene: TRBD2; clone size: -
CDR3 DNA: TGTGCCAGCAGCTTCGGACAGGGCTACGAGCAGTACTTC; CDR3 protein: CASSFGQGYEQYF; V gene: TRBV7-3; J gene: TRBJ2-7; D gene: TRBD1; clone size: few
CDR3 DNA: TGTGCCAGTAGTTTGACAGGGCTAACCTACGAGCAGTACTTC; CDR3 protein: CASSLTGLTYEQYF; V gene: TRBV19; J gene: TRBJ2-7; D gene: TRBD1; clone size: -
CDR3 DNA: TGTGCCAGCAGCTTAGGTGCGGTTAATGAAAAACTGTTTTTT; CDR3 protein: CASSLGAVNEKLFF; V gene: TRBV7-9; J gene: TRBJ1-4; D gene: -; clone size: -
CDR3 DNA: TGTGCCAGTAGTATAGGGGACAACGTCTTGTATGGCTACACCTTC; CDR3 protein: CASSIGDNVLYGYTF; V gene: TRBV19; J gene: TRBJ1-2; D gene: -; clone size: -
CDR3 DNA: TGTGCCTGGAGTGCAATACCAGGGGGAAATCAGCCCCAGCATTTT; CDR3 protein: CAWSAIPGGNQPQHF; V gene: TRBV30; J gene: TRBJ1-5; D gene: TRBD1; clone size: -
CDR3 DNA: TGTGCCAGCAGTTTAGGGTTCAGGGCCGACACTGAAGCTTTCTTT; CDR3 protein: CASSLGFRADTEAFF; V gene: TRBV28; J gene: TRBJ1-1; D gene: -; clone size: -
CDR3 DNA: TGTGCCAGCAGCCAATTATCCTACGAGCAGTACTTC; CDR3 protein: CASSQLSYEQYF; V gene: TRBV16; J gene: TRBJ2-7; D gene: -; clone size: -
CDR3 DNA: TGCAGCGTTGATACAGGGGGTAGTTATGGCTACACCTTC; CDR3 protein: CSVDTGGSYGYTF; V gene: TRBV29-1; J gene: TRBJ1-2; D gene: TRBD1; clone size: few
CDR3 DNA: TGTGCCACCAGCCCTCGACTAGCGGGAGACAGAGATACGCAGTATTTT; CDR3 protein: CATSPRLAGDRDTQYF; V gene: TRBV15; J gene: TRBJ2-3; D gene: TRBD2; clone size: -
CDR3 DNA: TGTGCCAGCAGTTTAAGGCCCCAGGGGGGTGAAGCTTTCTTT; CDR3 protein: CASSLRPQGGEAFF; V gene: TRBV28; J gene: TRBJ1-1; D gene: TRBD1; clone size: -
CDR3 DNA: TGCGCCAGCAGCTTGTCAGGGGCCCGAAGCACAGATACGCAGTATTTT; CDR3 protein: CASSLSGARSTDTQYF; V gene: TRBV5-1; J gene: TRBJ2-3; D gene: -; clone size: -
CDR3 DNA: TGTGCCAGCAGGGACAGCCTTAACTATGGCTACACCTTC; CDR3 protein: CASRDSLNYGYTF; V gene: TRBV6-5; J gene: TRBJ1-2; D gene: -; clone size: once
CDR3 DNA: TGTGCCAGTCATGACACCCTACCCACAGATACGCAGTATTTT; CDR3 protein: CASHDTLPTDTQYF; V gene: TRBV19; J gene: TRBJ2-3; D gene: -; clone size: -
CDR3 DNA: TGTGCCAGCAGCCGAGGGGACTGGGCGTTGTTCTTC; CDR3 protein: CASSRGDWALFF; V gene: TRBV12-3/TRBV12-4; J gene: TRBJ2-1; D gene: -; clone size: -
CDR3 DNA: TGTGCCAGTAGTATCAAAAGCGTAGCGTACAATGAGCAGTTCTTC; CDR3 protein: CASSIKSVAYNEQFF; V gene: TRBV19; J gene: TRBJ2-1; D gene: -; clone size: -
CDR3 DNA: TGTGCCAGCAGTCGGATGGCGGGACTAGCGGTTAGCTCCTACAATGAGCAGTTCTTC; CDR3 protein: CASSRMAGLAVSSYNEQFF; V gene: TRBV6-2/TRBV6-3; J gene: TRBJ2-1; D gene: TRBD2; clone size: once
CDR3 DNA: TGTGCCAGCAGTCGAGGGGGGGCAGGCCTTGAAGCTTTCTTT; CDR3 protein: CASSRGGAGLEAFF; V gene: TRBV6-5; J gene: TRBJ1-1; D gene: -; clone size: -
CDR3 DNA: TGTGCCAGTAGTGCTCCGGGACAGGGATACAAAGGTTTTAGCAATCAGCCCCAGCATTTT; CDR3 protein: CASSAPGQGYKGFSNQPQHF; V gene: TRBV19; J gene: TRBJ1-5; D gene: TRBD1; clone size: -
CDR3 DNA: TGTGCCAGCAGCTTAGTACAGGGTTTAAACATTCAGTACTTC; CDR3 protein: CASSLVQGLNIQYF; V gene: TRBV7-2; J gene: TRBJ2-4; D gene: -; clone size: -
CDR3 DNA: TGTGCCAGCAGGAGAAGGACAGGGAGCTATGGCTACACCTTC; CDR3 protein: CASRRRTGSYGYTF; V gene: TRBV28; J gene: TRBJ1-2; D gene: TRBD1; clone size: -
CDR3 DNA: TGTGCCACCAGTGACCCTCCTGACAGTAGGGCTTTCTTT; CDR3 protein: CATSDPPDSRAFF; V gene: TRBV24-1; J gene: TRBJ1-1; D gene: -; clone size: -
CDR3 DNA: TGTGCCAGCAGCTTAAACTCGCAAGAGACCCAGTACTTC; CDR3 protein: CASSLNSQETQYF; V gene: TRBV11-3; J gene: TRBJ2-5; D gene: -; clone size: -
CDR3 DNA: TGCAGCGACCCGAATGAACTCTTCTCTGGGGCCAACGTCCTGACTTTC; CDR3 protein: CSDPNELFSGANVLTF; V gene: TRBV29-1; J gene: TRBJ2-6; D gene: -; clone size: -
CDR3 DNA: TGTGCCTGGAGTGCCGGCTACGAGCAGTACTTC; CDR3 protein: CAWSAGYEQYF; V gene: TRBV30; J gene: TRBJ2-7; D gene: -; clone size: -
CDR3 DNA: TGCAGCGTACAGGTTTCCTACGAGCAGTACTTC; CDR3 protein: CSVQVSYEQYF; V gene: TRBV29-1; J gene: TRBJ2-7; D gene: -; clone size: -
CDR3 DNA: TGCGCCAGCAGCCTTCAGGGGGCATCCGGGGAGCTGTTTTTT; CDR3 protein: CASSLQGASGELFF; V gene: TRBV4-1; J gene: TRBJ2-2; D gene: TRBD1; clone size: -
CDR3 DNA: TGTGCCAGCAGTTTAGAGGGCGGAAACATTCAGTACTTC; CDR3 protein: CASSLEGGNIQYF; V gene: TRBV27; J gene: TRBJ2-4; D gene: -; clone size: -
CDR3 DNA: TGTGCCAGCAGTCTAGCGGGCTACGAGCAGTACTTC; CDR3 protein: CASSLAGYEQYF; V gene: TRBV28; J gene: TRBJ2-7; D gene: TRBD2; clone size: -
CDR3 DNA: TGTGCCAGCAGCTTGAGCGGGAGGGCCTACAATGAGCAGTTCTTC; CDR3 protein: CASSLSGRAYNEQFF; V gene: TRBV11-2; J gene: TRBJ2-1; D gene: TRBD2; clone size: -
CDR3 DNA: TGTGCCAGCAGTGATGGCAGGGCAACGGATACGCAGTATTTT; CDR3 protein: CASSDGRATDTQYF; V gene: TRBV6-1; J gene: TRBJ2-3; D gene: -; clone size: -
CDR3 DNA: TGTGCCAGCAGCCAGCCTAGCGGGAGTTTTGCCAAAAACATTCAGTACTTC; CDR3 protein: CASSQPSGSFAKNIQYF; V gene: TRBV3-1/TRBV3-2; J gene: TRBJ2-4; D gene: TRBD2; clone size: -
CDR3 DNA: TGTGCCAGCAGCCAAGGGGACAGTGAAGCTTTCTTT; CDR3 protein: CASSQGDSEAFF; V gene: TRBV3-1/TRBV3-2; J gene: TRBJ1-1; D gene: TRBD1; clone size: -
CDR3 DNA: TGTGCCAGCAGTTACTCCGGACTGAACAATGAGCAGTTCTTC; CDR3 protein: CASSYSGLNNEQFF; V gene: TRBV6-5; J gene: TRBJ2-1; D gene: -; clone size: -
CDR3 DNA: TGCGCCAGCAGCTTGGCGCGGGGCAATGAGCAGTTCTTC; CDR3 protein: CASSLARGNEQFF; V gene: TRBV5-1; J gene: TRBJ2-1; D gene: -; clone size: -
CDR3 DNA: TGTGCCAGCAGTGACACCTTCAGGGCCACTAGAGCGGGCTCCTACAATGAGCAGTTCTTC; CDR3 protein: CASSDTFRATRAGSYNEQFF; V gene: TRBV6-4; J gene: TRBJ2-1; D gene: -; clone size: -